This note documents a single T cell receptor (beta chain) sequence. Its antigen is unknown. Production of TCR cDNA was by 5'RACE template switching, which also added a universal primer site and UMIs. TCRdb fed the 5' RACE reads into MiXCR, producing one record per CDR3 protein. The sample has roughly 500,000 distinct CDR3 sequences; roughly 21% are singletons. This sample was taken from a study of T cells after yellow fever vaccination. Points from the study as a whole: Weaker in magnitude, the secondary response showed a faster peak on day 5 versus 15.

Sequencing used PBMCs, obtained 15 days after the yellow fever booster vaccination. This clonotype originated in a man aged 30 to 45 who received the YFV17D yellow fever vaccine.

The CDR3: CASSLLSGTEAFF. CDR3 DNA sequence: TGTGCCAGCAGTTTATTATCGGGCACTGAAGCTTTCTTT. The chain carries TRBV12-3 or TRBV12-4 and TRBJ1-1, with D uncertain. The CDR3 length is 13 residues. Trimming removed 2 bases at V and 4 bases at J, with 8 bases between.